The sequence of this T cell receptor (beta chain) was determined in a study of cytomegalovirus exposure and HLA in healthy donors. Study results and caveats: After further analysis at a later stage, 17,000 or so TCR beta sequences were associated with HLA alleles at 0.05 false discovery rate.

Notes on this clone: Its antigen remains unidentified.

The germline gives CDR1 SGHNT, CDR2 YYREEE (reference sequence). CDR3 length: 15 amino acids. The trim removed 4 bases at V and 2 bases at J, leaving 8 bases unmatched. Researchers ran the PCR with 60 Vbeta and 13 Jbeta primers. Using immunoSEQ multiplex PCR, the repertoire was profiled, and TCRdb retains in-frame clones only, with some absent. The profile shows 90,000 to 110,000 clones, nearly 80% of them singletons. The receptor comes from a young man in good health and CMV-seronegative. The chain employs TRBV5-4 and TRBJ2-7; TRBD2 aligns across 8 bases. The specimen was PBMCs. Here the CDR3 reads CASSPDQAGAYEQYF. The CDR3 DNA follows: TGTGCCAGCAGCCCGGATCAAGCGGGAGCCTACGAGCAGTACTTC. The entire variable domain, with the rest obtained from reference TRBV5-4 and TRBJ2-7, is as follows: ETGVTQSPTHLIKTRGQQVTLRCSSQSGHNTVSWYQQALGQGPQFIFQYYREEENGRGNFPPRFSGLQFPNYSSELNVNALELDDSALYLCASSPDQAGAYEQYFGPGTRLTVT.